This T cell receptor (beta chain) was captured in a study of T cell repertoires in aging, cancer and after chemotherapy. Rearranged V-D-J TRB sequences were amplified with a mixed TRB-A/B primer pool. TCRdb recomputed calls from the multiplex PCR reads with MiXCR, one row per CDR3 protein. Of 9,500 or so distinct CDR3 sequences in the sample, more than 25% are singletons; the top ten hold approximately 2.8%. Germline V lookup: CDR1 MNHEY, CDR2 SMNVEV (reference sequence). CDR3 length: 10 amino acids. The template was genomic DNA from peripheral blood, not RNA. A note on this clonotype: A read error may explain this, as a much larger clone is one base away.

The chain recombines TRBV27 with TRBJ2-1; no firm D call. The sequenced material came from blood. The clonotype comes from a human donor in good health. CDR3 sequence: CGGVYKEQFF. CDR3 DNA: TGTGGCGGTGTTTACAAAGAGCAGTTCTTC.